The 32 T cell receptor beta chains given below trace back to one sample, sequenced in a study of T cell changes during pregnancy in multiple sclerosis. Sequencing used immunoSEQ multiplex PCR; TCRdb keeps in-frame clones, though not all of them. This table has about 75,000 clones, 80% to 95% appearing once. The source was CD4+ T cells from peripheral blood mononuclear cells, collected before pregnancy. The receptors come from a female donor with multiple sclerosis, enrolled in a pregnancy study.

The V call is TRBV6-5, the J call TRBJ1-3, with unresolved D. V gave up 8 bases and J gave up 0 bases, with 8 bases separating them. The CDR3 contains 13 residues. CDR1 and CDR2 from the germline V gene are MNHEY and SVGAGI. The CDR3 loop reads CASYMSSGNTIYF. DNA of the CDR3: TGTGCCAGCTATATGAGCTCTGGAAACACCATATATTTT.

The gene calls are TRBV5-1 and TRBJ2-5, with 9 bases matching TRBD2. Per the germline V gene, CDR1 is SGHRS and CDR2 is YFSETQ. Losses at the gene ends were 4 bases for V and 10 bases for J; bases not matched to a gene: 11. This CDR3 spans 14 amino acids. The CDR3 DNA sequence: TGCGCCAGCAGCCCGGGACTAGCCCGCCCCGACCAGTACTTC. This sequence encodes CASSPGLARPDQYF.

V is TRBV7-9 and J is TRBJ2-3; weak D call: TRBD2 (6 bases). CDR1 and CDR2 from the germline V gene are SEHNR and FQNEAQ (reference sequence). This CDR3 spans 14 amino acids. The V end lost 5 bases, the J end lost 2 bases, and 11 bases lay between the germline ends. CDR3 nucleotides: TGTGCCAGCAGCCCGGGACTCCACACAGATACGCAGTATTTT. Protein: CASSPGLHTDTQYF. The variable domain in full, with the rest retrieved from reference TRBV7-9 and TRBJ2-3, is DTGVSQNPRHKITKRGQNVTFRCDPISEHNRLYWYRQTLGQGPEFLTYFQNEAQLEKSRLLSDRFSAERPKGSFSTLEIQRTEQGDSAMYLCASSPGLHTDTQYFGPGTRLTVL.

This clone came up once. The chain joins TRBV6-5 to TRBJ2-7; 9 positions match TRBD2. Germline CDR1 MNHEY, CDR2 SVGAGI. This CDR3 has 14 residues. V was clipped by 0 bases and J by 3 bases; unmatched bases: 0. CDR3 region: CASSYSTSGYEQYF. The CDR3 DNA reads TGTGCCAGCAGTTACTCGACTAGCGGCTACGAGCAGTACTTC.

The chain joins TRBV19 to TRBJ2-2, with TRBD1 as a possible D gene (6 bases). This CDR3 has 16 residues. CDR1 and CDR2 from the germline V gene are LNHDA and SQIVND (reference sequence). The V end lost 6 bases, the J end lost 3 bases, and 17 bases lay between the germline ends. The CDR3 region has the DNA TGTGCCAGTAGCCGATCTCAGGGGAAGGACACCGGGGAGCTGTTTTTT. It codes for CASSRSQGKDTGELFF.

The chain joins TRBV7-2 to TRBJ1-1; possibly TRBD1 for D (6 bases). This CDR3 contains 12 residues. The V gene's germline CDR1 is SGHTA and CDR2 FQGNSA. The V end was cut by 5 bases, the J end by 8 bases, with 12 bases between. The chain's CDR3 is CASSLPQGEAFF. In DNA, the CDR3 is TGTGCCAGCAGCCTACCCCAGGGGGAAGCTTTCTTT.

This rearrangement joins TRBV2 to TRBJ1-5, with TRBD1 as a possible D gene (6 bases). V was trimmed by 4 bases and J by 4 bases, leaving 14 bases between them. The CDR3 contains 15 residues. Germline values: CDR1 SNHLY, CDR2 FYNNEI. The chain's CDR3 is CASSVRGGYNQPQHF. As DNA, the CDR3 is TGTGCCAGCAGTGTAAGGGGGGGGTATAATCAGCCCCAGCATTTT.

This clone was seen a single time. The gene calls are TRBV7-2 and TRBJ2-5, with D hard to call. V was pared by 1 base and J by 2 bases, with 11 bases between. Germline V CDR1 and CDR2: SGHTA, FQGNSA. The length of the CDR3 is 15 residues. The CDR3 here is CASSLGHGFQETQYF. In nucleotides, the CDR3 is TGTGCCAGCAGCTTAGGCCACGGGTTTCAAGAGACCCAGTACTTC.

The chain employs TRBV28 and TRBJ1-2; D uncertain. Germline V CDR1 and CDR2: MDHEN, SYDVKM. The CDR3 has 12 residues. Trimming shortened V by 3 bases and J by 8 bases, and 10 bases separated the two germline ends. In nucleotides, the CDR3 is TGTGCCAGCAGTTTTGCCGGTCGCGGCTACACCTTC. The encoded protein is CASSFAGRGYTF.

The chain recombines TRBV15 with TRBJ1-1; D not certain. The length of the CDR3 is 13 residues. The germline CDR1 and CDR2 sequences are LNHNV and YYDKDF (reference sequence). V gave up 3 bases and J gave up 2 bases, with 7 bases separating them. The CDR3 coding sequence is TGTGCCACCAGCAGTCGAGGTAACACTGAAGCTTTCTTT. Amino acid sequence: CATSSRGNTEAFF.

CDR3 nucleotides: TGTGCCAGCAGCTCGGACTTTAGGTACGAGCAGTACTTC. It translates to CASSSDFRYEQYF. This chain uses TRBV7-9 with TRBJ2-7; a possible D gene is TRBD2 (5 bases). Germline values: CDR1 SEHNR, CDR2 FQNEAQ (reference sequence). V was cut by 4 bases and J by 4 bases, with 11 bases left in between. The CDR3 is 13 amino acids.

J is TRBJ1-5 and V is TRBV28; 7 nucleotides agree with TRBD1. Germline V gene sequence: CDR1 MDHEN, CDR2 SYDVKM. After removal of 3 bases from V and 0 bases from J, the junction contained 5 bases not matched to a gene. The CDR3 is 16 residues long. This chain's CDR3 is CASSFSGQYSNQPQHF. CDR3 nucleotides: TGTGCCAGCAGTTTTTCGGGACAGTATAGCAATCAGCCCCAGCATTTT. Variable domain in full (rest from reference TRBV28 and TRBJ1-5): DVKVTQSSRYLVKRTGEKVFLECVQDMDHENMFWYRQDPGLGLRLIYFSYDVKMKEKGDIPEGYSVSREKKERFSLILESASTNQTSMYLCASSFSGQYSNQPQHFGDGTRLSIL.

A single count supports this clone. This chain connects TRBV6-1 to TRBJ1-1; D not certain. Trimming stripped 5 bases from V and 0 bases from J, with 10 bases between. From germline, CDR1 is MNHNS and CDR2 SASEGT. This CDR3 contains 14 residues. CDR3 protein: CASSSYGVNTEAFF. The CDR3 bases are TGTGCCAGCAGTTCCTACGGGGTGAACACTGAAGCTTTCTTT.

This sequence joins TRBV5-1 and TRBJ1-2, with unresolved D. Trimming removed 0 bases at V and 6 bases at J, with 15 bases between. CDR1 SGHRS and CDR2 YFSETQ come from the germline V gene. The CDR3 sequence is 15 residues long. The CDR3 DNA reads TGCGCCAGCAGCTTGGACCCCGGAGGATCGAATGGCTACACCTTC. As protein: CASSLDPGGSNGYTF.

This sequence joins TRBV28 and TRBJ2-7; weak D call: TRBD1 (7 bases). The length of the CDR3 is 17 residues. Germline V gene sequence: CDR1 MDHEN, CDR2 SYDVKM. V gave up 7 bases and J gave up 4 bases, with 26 bases separating them. CDR3 in amino acids: CASTPGGLRVGEYEQYF. For the CDR3, the DNA is TGTGCCAGCACCCCAGGGGGGTTGAGGGTTGGGGAATACGAGCAGTACTTC.

The chain joins TRBV7-6 to TRBJ2-2; D is unclear. The CDR3 spans 15 residues. The V and J ends lost 1 base and 0 bases respectively, with 6 bases between them. In germline, CDR1 is SGHVS, CDR2 FNYEAQ. This chain's CDR3 is CASSLGATNTGELFF. The DNA of the CDR3 is TGTGCCAGCAGCTTAGGAGCGACGAACACCGGGGAGCTGTTTTTT.

The rearrangement links TRBV5-4 to TRBJ1-1; tentative D call: TRBD1 (6 bases). The germline V and J ends were trimmed by 4 bases and 6 bases, with 13 bases remaining between them. Germline CDR1 is SGHNT and CDR2 is YYREEE (reference sequence). The CDR3 has 13 amino acids. The CDR3, as DNA: TGTGCCAGCAGCCCGGACAGTTCGTCTGAAGCTTTCTTT. Amino acids: CASSPDSSSEAFF.

The chain uses TRBV9 and TRBJ2-1; D not certain. The CDR3 runs 15 residues. Trimming removed 1 base from V and 3 bases from J, with 11 bases in between. The germline V gene encodes CDR1 SGDLS and CDR2 YYNGEE. The CDR3 here is CASSVRDHLYNEQFF. CDR3 bases: TGTGCCAGCAGCGTAAGAGATCACCTCTACAATGAGCAGTTCTTC.

The chain recombines TRBV7-8 with TRBJ2-7; 9 nucleotides match TRBD2. J gave up 3 bases and V 4 bases, and 4 bases lay outside the gene matches. The CDR3 contains 14 residues. Germline-derived CDR1 and CDR2 are SGHVS and FQNEAQ. Here the CDR3 reads CASSSGTSFYEQYF. The CDR3 nucleotides are TGTGCCAGCAGCTCCGGGACTAGCTTCTACGAGCAGTACTTC.

The J gene is TRBJ2-1, the V gene TRBV13; TRBD2 matches at 9 bases. V gave up 5 bases and J gave up 5 bases; unmatched junction bases: 7. Germline values: CDR1 PRHDT, CDR2 FYEKMQ (reference sequence). The CDR3 consists of 15 residues. Here the CDR3 DNA reads TGTGCCAGCAGCGAAAGACTAGCGGCAGACAATGAGCAGTTCTTC. This codes for CASSERLAADNEQFF.

This chain uses TRBV7-2 with TRBJ2-1, with 9 nucleotides matching TRBD2. This CDR3 spans 15 amino acids. CDR1 is SGHTA and CDR2 is FQGNSA in the germline V gene. Trimming cost V 1 base and J 8 bases; bases outside gene matches: 6. CDR3 sequence (DNA): TGTGCCAGCAGCTTAGAAGCGGGAGGATCGGATGAGCAGTTCTTC. It is translated as CASSLEAGGSDEQFF.

The CDR3 nucleotides are TGTGCCAGCACCTCTAGTGTCAGGGGGCTATTGAACACTGAAGCTTTCTTT. Translating gives CASTSSVRGLLNTEAFF. The chain recombines TRBV28 with TRBJ1-1; 8 nucleotides match TRBD1. Germline CDR1 MDHEN, CDR2 SYDVKM. CDR3 length: 17 residues. V was clipped by 7 bases and J by 0 bases; unmatched bases: 13.

The gene calls are TRBV19 and TRBJ2-7, with 8 bases identical to TRBD1. J gave up 5 bases and V 6 bases, and 9 bases lay outside the gene matches. Germline CDR1 reads LNHDA; CDR2 reads SQIVND (reference sequence). CDR3 length: 14 residues. The CDR3 sequence: CASRNHRGTHEQYF. As DNA, the CDR3 is TGTGCCAGTAGGAATCACAGGGGGACCCACGAGCAGTACTTC.

This rearrangement joins TRBV5-6 to TRBJ2-3, with 10 bases fitting TRBD2. CDR1 is SGHDT, CDR2 YYEEEE, per germline. The CDR3 contains 16 residues. V lost 0 bases, J lost 3 bases, and 4 bases stayed unmatched. CDR3 nucleotides: TGTGCCAGCAGCTTGGGCCCAGCGGGAGGGACAGATACGCAGTATTTT. Translated: CASSLGPAGGTDTQYF.

The chain recombines TRBV6-1 with TRBJ2-3; 10 bases align to TRBD1. V lost 2 bases, J lost 3 bases, and 2 bases stayed unmatched. The germline V gene has CDR1 MNHNS and CDR2 SASEGT. The CDR3 totals 15 residues. CDR3 in amino acids: CASSELGQGTDTQYF. The CDR3 bases are TGTGCCAGCAGTGAACTGGGACAGGGGACAGATACGCAGTATTTT.

The genes are TRBV4-1 and TRBJ1-2; unclear D gene. This CDR3 contains 14 residues. V gave up 1 base and J gave up 2 bases, with 8 bases separating them. The V gene's germline CDR1 is MGHRA and CDR2 YSYEKL. In DNA, the CDR3 is TGCGCCAGCAGCCAAGTAGTGATGAACTATGGCTACACCTTC. Translating gives CASSQVVMNYGYTF.

This rearrangement joins TRBV30 to TRBJ1-2; TRBD1 is a possible D gene (6 bases). Per germline, CDR1 GTSNPN and CDR2 SVGIG (reference sequence). The length of the CDR3 is 14 residues. V shed 6 bases and J shed 3 bases, with 17 bases lying between them. The CDR3 DNA follows: TGTGCCTGCCGGGGGGACACGAGGGACTATGGCTACACCTTC. Translation gives CACRGDTRDYGYTF. Together with reference TRBV30 and TRBJ1-2, the CDR3 gives the full variable domain: SQTIHQWPATLVQPVGSPLSLECTVEGTSNPNLYWYRQAAGRGLQLLFYSVGIGQISSEVPQNLSASRPQDRQFILSSKKLLLSDSGFYLCACRGDTRDYGYTFGSGTRLTVV.

Notes on this clone: Distinct nucleotide sequences in the sample also encode this CDR3. The V call is TRBV7-9, the J call TRBJ1-2, with D uncertain. The germline V gene encodes CDR1 SEHNR and CDR2 FQNEAQ (reference sequence). The CDR3 loop spans 14 amino acids. The V end lost 0 bases, the J end lost 2 bases, and 7 bases lay between the germline ends. The CDR3 is CASSLASGNYGYTF. The DNA of the CDR3 is TGTGCCAGCAGCTTAGCTTCCGGGAACTATGGCTACACCTTC.

This sequence joins TRBV27 and TRBJ2-7; no reliable D call. Germline V gives CDR1 MNHEY, CDR2 SMNVEV (reference sequence). V was pared by 5 bases and J by 2 bases, with 10 bases between. The length of the CDR3 is 13 residues. The CDR3 spells CASSKLDTYEQYF. CDR3 DNA: TGTGCCAGCAGTAAACTCGATACCTACGAGCAGTACTTC.

The chain couples TRBV6-5 to TRBJ2-3, with TRBD2 matching over 8 bases. The germline gives CDR1 MNHEY, CDR2 SVGAGI. V was clipped by 5 bases and J by 2 bases; unmatched bases: 3. CDR3 length equals 14 residues. The CDR3 DNA follows: TGTGCCAGCAGTCTACTAGCGGCCACAGATACGCAGTATTTT. Translation: CASSLLAATDTQYF.

The chain combines TRBV21-1 with TRBJ2-1; the D call in the table, TRBD2, was not verified against the DNA. TRBV21-1 counts as a pseudogene. The length of the CDR3 is 13 residues. This chain's CDR3 is CASSKIGSNEQFF. CDR3 bases: TGTGCCAGCAGCAAAATCGGGAGCAATGAGCAGTTCTTC.

The rearrangement links TRBV30 to TRBJ1-2; 9 nucleotides line up with TRBD1. V dropped 4 bases and J dropped 2; count of bases not matched to a gene: 8. The CDR3 is 15 amino acids. From germline, CDR1 is GTSNPN and CDR2 SVGIG (reference sequence). This chain's CDR3 is CAWNAGGTGNYGYTF. DNA of the CDR3: TGTGCCTGGAATGCCGGCGGGACAGGGAACTATGGCTACACCTTC.